This entry is about one T cell receptor (beta chain). Antigen unknown. The data were obtained in a study of T cell responses to AZD1222 COVID-19 vaccine. Study conclusions and caveats: Clonal diversity may have been underestimated, and the donors were mostly white British, with more females than males.

Trimming pared 4 bases from V and 4 bases from J, leaving 19 bases between. The CDR3 has 16 residues. Germline assignment: CDR1 MDHEN and CDR2 SYDVKM. TCRdb's copy holds only in-frame clones and misses some; the assay was immunoSEQ multiplex PCR. In the table there are 100,000 or so clones, approximately 86% of which are singletons. The V gene is TRBV28, the J gene TRBJ1-1; the D gene is possibly TRBD1 (6 bases). This sequence originates from an adult in good health. The sample in question was peripheral blood, obtained on day 0 of AZD1222 vaccination. The CDR3 sequence is CASSSVLGGLGTEAFF. CDR3 coding DNA: TGTGCCAGCAGTTCGGTTTTGGGGGGCCTGGGCACTGAAGCTTTCTTT.